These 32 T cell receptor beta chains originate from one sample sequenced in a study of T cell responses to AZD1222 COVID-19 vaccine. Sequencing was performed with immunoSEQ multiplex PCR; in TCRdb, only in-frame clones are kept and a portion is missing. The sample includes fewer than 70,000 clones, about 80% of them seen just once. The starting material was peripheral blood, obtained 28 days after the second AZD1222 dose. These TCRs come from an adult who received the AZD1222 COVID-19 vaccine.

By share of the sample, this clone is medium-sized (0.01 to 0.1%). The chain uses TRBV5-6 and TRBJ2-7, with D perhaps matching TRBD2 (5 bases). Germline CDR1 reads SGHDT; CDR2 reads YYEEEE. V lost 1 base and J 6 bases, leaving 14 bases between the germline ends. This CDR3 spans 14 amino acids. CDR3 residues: CASSLSGRGSEQYF. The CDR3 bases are TGTGCCAGCAGCTTGTCGGGAAGAGGGAGCGAGCAGTACTTC.

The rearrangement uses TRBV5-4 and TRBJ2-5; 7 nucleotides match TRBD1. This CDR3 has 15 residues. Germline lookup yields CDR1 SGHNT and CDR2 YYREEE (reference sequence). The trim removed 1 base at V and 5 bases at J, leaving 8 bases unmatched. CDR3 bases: TGTGCCAGCAGCTTGTCCTCAGGGGGTCCCGAGACCCAGTACTTC. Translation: CASSLSSGGPETQYF.

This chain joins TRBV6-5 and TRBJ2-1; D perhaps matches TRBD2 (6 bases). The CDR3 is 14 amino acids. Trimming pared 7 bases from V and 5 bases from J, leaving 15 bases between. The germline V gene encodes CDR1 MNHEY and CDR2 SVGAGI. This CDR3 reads CASTLGDLNNEQFF. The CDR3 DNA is TGTGCCAGCACCCTGGGGGACTTAAACAATGAGCAGTTCTTC.

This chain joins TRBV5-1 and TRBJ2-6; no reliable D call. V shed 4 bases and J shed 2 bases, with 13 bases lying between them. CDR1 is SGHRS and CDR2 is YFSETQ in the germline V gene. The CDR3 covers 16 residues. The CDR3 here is CASSPSLQAGANVLTF. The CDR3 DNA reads TGCGCCAGCAGCCCCTCCCTCCAGGCTGGGGCCAACGTCCTGACTTTC.

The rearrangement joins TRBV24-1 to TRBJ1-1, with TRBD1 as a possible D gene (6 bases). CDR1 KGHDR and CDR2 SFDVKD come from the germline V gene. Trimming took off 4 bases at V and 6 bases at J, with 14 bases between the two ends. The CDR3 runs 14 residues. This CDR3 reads CATSDGPEGAEAFF. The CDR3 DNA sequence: TGTGCCACCAGTGACGGACCCGAGGGGGCTGAAGCTTTCTTT.

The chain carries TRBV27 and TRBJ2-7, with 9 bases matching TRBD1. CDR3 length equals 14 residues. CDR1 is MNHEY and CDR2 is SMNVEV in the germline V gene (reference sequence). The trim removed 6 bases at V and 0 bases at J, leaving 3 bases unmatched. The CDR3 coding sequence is TGTGCCAGCAGCCGGACAGGGGTCTCCTACGAGCAGTACTTC. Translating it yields CASSRTGVSYEQYF.

This chain's CDR3 is CASSLQSGGSAEAFF. The CDR3 DNA reads as TGTGCCAGCAGCTTGCAGTCAGGCGGGAGCGCTGAAGCTTTCTTT. The V gene is TRBV7-6, the J gene TRBJ1-1; D is undetermined. The germline V and J ends were trimmed by 3 bases and 6 bases, with 17 bases remaining between them. The germline V gene encodes CDR1 SGHVS and CDR2 FNYEAQ. The CDR3 loop spans 15 amino acids.

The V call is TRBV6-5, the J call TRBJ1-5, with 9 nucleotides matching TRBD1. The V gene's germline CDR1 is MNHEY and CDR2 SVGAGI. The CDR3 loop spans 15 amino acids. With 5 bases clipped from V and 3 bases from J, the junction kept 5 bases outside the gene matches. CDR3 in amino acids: CASSTGQGINQPQHF. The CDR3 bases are TGTGCCAGCAGTACCGGACAGGGGATCAATCAGCCCCAGCATTTT.

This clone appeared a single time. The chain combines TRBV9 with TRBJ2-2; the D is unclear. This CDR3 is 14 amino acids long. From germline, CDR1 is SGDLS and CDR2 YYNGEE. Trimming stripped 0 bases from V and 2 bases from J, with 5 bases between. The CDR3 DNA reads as TGTGCCAGCAGCGTAGCCGGAAACACCGGGGAGCTGTTTTTT. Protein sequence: CASSVAGNTGELFF.

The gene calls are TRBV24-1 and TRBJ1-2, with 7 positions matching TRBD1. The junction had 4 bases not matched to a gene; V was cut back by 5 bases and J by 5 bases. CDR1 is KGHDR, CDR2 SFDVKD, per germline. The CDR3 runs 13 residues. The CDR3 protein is CATSGRQGYGYTF. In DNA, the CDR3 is TGTGCCACCAGTGGTAGACAGGGATATGGCTACACCTTC.

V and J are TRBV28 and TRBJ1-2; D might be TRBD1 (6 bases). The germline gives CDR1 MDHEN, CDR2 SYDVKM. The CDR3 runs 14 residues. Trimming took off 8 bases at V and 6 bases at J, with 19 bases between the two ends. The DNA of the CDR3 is TGTGCCAGCGCCCTAGGGGGGGAACGGGATGGCTACACCTTC. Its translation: CASALGGERDGYTF.

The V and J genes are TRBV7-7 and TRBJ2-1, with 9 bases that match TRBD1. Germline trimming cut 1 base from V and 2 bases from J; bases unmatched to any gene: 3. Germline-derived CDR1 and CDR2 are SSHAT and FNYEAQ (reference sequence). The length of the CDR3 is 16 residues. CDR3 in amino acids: CASSLGTGGTYNEQFF. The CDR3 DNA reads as TGTGCCAGCAGCTTAGGCACAGGGGGCACCTACAATGAGCAGTTCTTC.

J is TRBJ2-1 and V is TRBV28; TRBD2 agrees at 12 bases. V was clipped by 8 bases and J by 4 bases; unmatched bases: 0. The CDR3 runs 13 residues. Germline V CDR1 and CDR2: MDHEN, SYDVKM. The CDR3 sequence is CASLAGGYNEQFF. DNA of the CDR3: TGTGCCAGCCTAGCGGGGGGGTACAATGAGCAGTTCTTC.

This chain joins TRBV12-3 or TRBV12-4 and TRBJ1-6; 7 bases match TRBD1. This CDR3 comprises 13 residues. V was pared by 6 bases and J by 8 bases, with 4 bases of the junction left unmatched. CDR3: CASSTGTDSPLHF. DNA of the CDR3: TGTGCCAGCAGCACAGGGACAGATTCACCCCTCCACTTT.

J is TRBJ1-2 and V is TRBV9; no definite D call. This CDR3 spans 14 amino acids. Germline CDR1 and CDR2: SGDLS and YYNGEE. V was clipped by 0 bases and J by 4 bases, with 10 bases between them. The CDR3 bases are TGTGCCAGCAGCGTAGGGGCGGCCAGCTATGGCTACACCTTC. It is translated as CASSVGAASYGYTF.

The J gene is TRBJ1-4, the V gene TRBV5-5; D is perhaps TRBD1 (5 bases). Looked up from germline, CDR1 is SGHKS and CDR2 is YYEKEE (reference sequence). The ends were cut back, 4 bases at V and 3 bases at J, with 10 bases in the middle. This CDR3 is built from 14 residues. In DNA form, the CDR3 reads TGTGCCAGCAGCCTCAGGGCCTCTAATGAAAAACTGTTTTTT. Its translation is CASSLRASNEKLFF. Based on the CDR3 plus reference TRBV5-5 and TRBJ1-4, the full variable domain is DAGVTQSPTHLIKTRGQQVTLRCSPISGHKSVSWYQQVLGQGPQFIFQYYEKEERGRGNFPDRFSARQFPNYSSELNVNALLLGDSALYLCASSLRASNEKLFFGSGTQLSVL.

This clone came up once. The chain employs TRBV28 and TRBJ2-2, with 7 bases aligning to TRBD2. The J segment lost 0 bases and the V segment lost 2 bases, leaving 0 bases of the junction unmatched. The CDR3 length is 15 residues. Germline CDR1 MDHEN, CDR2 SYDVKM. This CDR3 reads CASSLAGANTGELFF. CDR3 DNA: TGTGCCAGCAGTTTAGCGGGGGCGAACACCGGGGAGCTGTTTTTT.

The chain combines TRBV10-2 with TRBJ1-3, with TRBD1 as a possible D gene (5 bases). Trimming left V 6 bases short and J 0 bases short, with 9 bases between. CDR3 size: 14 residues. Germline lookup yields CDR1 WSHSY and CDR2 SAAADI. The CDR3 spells CASSRDSSGNTIYF. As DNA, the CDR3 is TGCGCCAGCAGCCGTGACAGCTCTGGAAACACCATATATTTT.

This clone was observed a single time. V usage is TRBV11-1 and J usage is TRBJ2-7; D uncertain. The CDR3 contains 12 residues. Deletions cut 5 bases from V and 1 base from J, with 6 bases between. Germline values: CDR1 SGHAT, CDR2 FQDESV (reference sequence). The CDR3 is CASSLISYEQYF. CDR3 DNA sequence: TGTGCCAGCAGCCTCATTTCCTACGAGCAGTACTTC.

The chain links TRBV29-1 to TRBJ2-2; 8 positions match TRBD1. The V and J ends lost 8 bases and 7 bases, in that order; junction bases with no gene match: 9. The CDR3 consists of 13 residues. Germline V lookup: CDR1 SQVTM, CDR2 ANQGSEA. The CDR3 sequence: CSCGQGGFGELFF. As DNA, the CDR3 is TGCAGCTGCGGACAGGGAGGTTTCGGGGAGCTGTTTTTT.

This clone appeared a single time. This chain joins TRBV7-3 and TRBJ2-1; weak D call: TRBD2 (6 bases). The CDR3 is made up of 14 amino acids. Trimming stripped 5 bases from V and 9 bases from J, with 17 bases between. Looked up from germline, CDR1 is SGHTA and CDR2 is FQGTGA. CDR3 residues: CASSQLPTSPEQFF. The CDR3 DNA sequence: TGTGCCAGCAGCCAACTACCAACTAGCCCTGAGCAGTTCTTC.

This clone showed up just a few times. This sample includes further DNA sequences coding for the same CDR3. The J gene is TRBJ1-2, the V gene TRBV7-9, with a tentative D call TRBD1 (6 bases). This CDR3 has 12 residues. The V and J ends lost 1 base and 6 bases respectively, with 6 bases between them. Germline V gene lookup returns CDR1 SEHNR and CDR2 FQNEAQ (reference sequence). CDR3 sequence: CASSLEGDGYTF. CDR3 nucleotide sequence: TGTGCCAGCAGCTTAGAGGGGGATGGCTACACCTTC. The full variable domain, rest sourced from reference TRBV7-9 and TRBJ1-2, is DTGVSQNPRHKITKRGQNVTFRCDPISEHNRLYWYRQTLGQGPEFLTYFQNEAQLEKSRLLSDRFSAERPKGSFSTLEIQRTEQGDSAMYLCASSLEGDGYTFGSGTRLTVV.

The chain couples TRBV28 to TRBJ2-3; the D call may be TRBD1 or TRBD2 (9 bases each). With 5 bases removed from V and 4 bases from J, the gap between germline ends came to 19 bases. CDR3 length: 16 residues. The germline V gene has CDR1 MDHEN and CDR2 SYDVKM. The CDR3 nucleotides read TGTGCCAGCAGTCTAGCGGGGACAGGGAGGTCAGATACGCAGTATTTT. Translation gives CASSLAGTGRSDTQYF. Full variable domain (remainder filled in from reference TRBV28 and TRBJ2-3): DVKVTQSSRYLVKRTGEKVFLECVQDMDHENMFWYRQDPGLGLRLIYFSYDVKMKEKGDIPEGYSVSREKKERFSLILESASTNQTSMYLCASSLAGTGRSDTQYFGPGTRLTVL.

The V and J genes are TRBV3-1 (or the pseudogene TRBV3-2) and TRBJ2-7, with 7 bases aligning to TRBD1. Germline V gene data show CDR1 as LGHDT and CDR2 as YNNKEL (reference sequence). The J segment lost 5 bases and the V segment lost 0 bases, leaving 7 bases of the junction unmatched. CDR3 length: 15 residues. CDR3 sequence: CASSQEVGGLNEQYF. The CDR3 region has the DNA TGTGCCAGCAGCCAAGAGGTAGGGGGCCTGAACGAGCAGTACTTC.

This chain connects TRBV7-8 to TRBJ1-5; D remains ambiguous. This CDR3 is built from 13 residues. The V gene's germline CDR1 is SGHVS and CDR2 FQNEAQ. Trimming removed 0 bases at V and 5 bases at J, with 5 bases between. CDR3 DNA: TGTGCCAGCAGCTTAGCGAATGATCAGCCCCAGCATTTT. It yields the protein CASSLANDQPQHF.

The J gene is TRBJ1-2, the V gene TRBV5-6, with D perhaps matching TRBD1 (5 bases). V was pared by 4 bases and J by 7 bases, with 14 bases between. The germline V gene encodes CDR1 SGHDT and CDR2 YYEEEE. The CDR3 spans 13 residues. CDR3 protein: CASSPGLDSGYTF. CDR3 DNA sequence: TGTGCCAGCAGCCCGGGACTTGATAGTGGCTACACCTTC.

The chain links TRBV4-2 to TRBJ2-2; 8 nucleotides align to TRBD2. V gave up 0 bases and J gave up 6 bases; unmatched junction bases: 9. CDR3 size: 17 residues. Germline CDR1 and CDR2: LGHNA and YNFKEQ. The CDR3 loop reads CASSQEGGGGPSGELFF. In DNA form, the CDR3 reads TGTGCCAGCAGCCAAGAGGGAGGCGGGGGGCCCTCCGGGGAGCTGTTTTTT.

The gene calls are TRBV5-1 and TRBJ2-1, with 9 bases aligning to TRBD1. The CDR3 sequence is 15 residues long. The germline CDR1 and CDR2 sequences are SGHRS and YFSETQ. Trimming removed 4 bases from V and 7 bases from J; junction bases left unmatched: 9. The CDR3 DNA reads TGCGCCAGCAGCCTCAACCCGGGACAGGGAAATGAGCAGTTCTTC. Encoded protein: CASSLNPGQGNEQFF.

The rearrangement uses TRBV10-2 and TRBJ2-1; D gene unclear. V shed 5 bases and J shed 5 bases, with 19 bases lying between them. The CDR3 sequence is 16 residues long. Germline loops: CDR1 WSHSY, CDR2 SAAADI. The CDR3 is CASSSLPGQVNNEQFF. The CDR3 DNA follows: TGCGCCAGCAGTTCTTTACCCGGGCAGGTCAACAATGAGCAGTTCTTC.

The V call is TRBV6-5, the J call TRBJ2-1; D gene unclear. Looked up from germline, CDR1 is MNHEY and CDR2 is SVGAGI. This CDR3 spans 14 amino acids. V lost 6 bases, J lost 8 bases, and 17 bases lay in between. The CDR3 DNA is TGTGCCAGCAGACCCCAAGGCGGCGGCCATGAGCAGTTCTTC. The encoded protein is CASRPQGGGHEQFF.

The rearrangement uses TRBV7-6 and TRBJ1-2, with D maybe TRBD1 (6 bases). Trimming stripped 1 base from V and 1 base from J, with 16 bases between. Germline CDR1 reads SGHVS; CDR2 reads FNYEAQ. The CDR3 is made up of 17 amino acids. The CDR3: CASSLDGTGNFNYGYTF. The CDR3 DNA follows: TGTGCCAGCAGCTTAGACGGAACAGGGAACTTTAACTATGGCTACACCTTC.

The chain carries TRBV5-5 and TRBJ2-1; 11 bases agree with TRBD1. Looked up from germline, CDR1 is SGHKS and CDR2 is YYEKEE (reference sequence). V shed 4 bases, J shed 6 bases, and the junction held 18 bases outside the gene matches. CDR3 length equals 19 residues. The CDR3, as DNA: TGTGCCAGCAGCGGAATCGGGACAGGGGGAAATGTCGGAACCAATGAGCAGTTCTTC. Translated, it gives CASSGIGTGGNVGTNEQFF.